A selection of T cell receptor beta chains follows, all from one sample in a study of T cell responses to AZD1222 COVID-19 vaccine. Using immunoSEQ multiplex PCR, the repertoire was profiled, and TCRdb retains in-frame clones only, with some absent. The sample lists 150,000 or so clones; just under 90% were seen once. The starting material was peripheral blood, obtained 28 days after the second dose of the MenACWY control vaccine. The source of these receptors is an adult who received the MenACWY meningococcal vaccine as a control. CDR3s include the opening cysteine and the closing phenylalanine or tryptophan. D genes are given only for firm matches. Only part of the rows carry a size: once, few, many, or a class if the clone is expanded.

clone size: .
V gene: TRBV7-9
J gene: TRBJ1-2
D gene: TRBD1
CDR3 protein: CASTLDRVNYGYTF
CDR3 DNA: TGTGCCAGCACCTTAGACAGGGTCAACTATGGCTACACCTTC

clone size: .
V gene: TRBV30
J gene: TRBJ1-5
D gene: .
CDR3 protein: CAWSVRGTQPQHF
CDR3 DNA: TGTGCCTGGAGTGTACGAGGGACTCAGCCCCAGCATTTT

clone size: .
V gene: TRBV2
J gene: TRBJ2-7
D gene: .
CDR3 protein: CASIQDLSYEQYF
CDR3 DNA: TGTGCCAGCATACAGGACCTCTCCTACGAGCAGTACTTC

clone size: .
V gene: TRBV28
J gene: TRBJ2-3
D gene: .
CDR3 protein: CASSRDSFTDTQYF
CDR3 DNA: TGTGCCAGCAGTCGGGACTCATTCACAGATACGCAGTATTTT

clone size: .
V gene: TRBV3-1/TRBV3-2
J gene: TRBJ1-6
D gene: .
CDR3 protein: CASSQGRGALALHF
CDR3 DNA: TGTGCCAGCAGCCAAGGCCGGGGTGCGTTGGCCCTCCACTTT

clone size: .
V gene: TRBV10-3
J gene: TRBJ1-4
D gene: TRBD1
CDR3 protein: CAISEQGAEKLFF
CDR3 DNA: TGTGCCATCAGTGAGCAGGGGGCTGAAAAACTGTTTTTT

clone size: .
V gene: TRBV10-3
J gene: TRBJ1-2
D gene: .
CDR3 protein: CAISDARGLHGYTF
CDR3 DNA: TGTGCCATCAGTGACGCCAGGGGTCTTCATGGCTACACCTTC

clone size: .
V gene: TRBV6-4
J gene: TRBJ2-1
D gene: .
CDR3 protein: CASSGQGGNEQFF
CDR3 DNA: TGTGCCAGCAGTGGGCAGGGAGGCAATGAGCAGTTCTTC

clone size: .
V gene: TRBV18
J gene: TRBJ2-1
D gene: TRBD1
CDR3 protein: CASSPTGGYNEQFF
CDR3 DNA: TGTGCCAGCTCACCGACAGGGGGCTACAATGAGCAGTTCTTC

clone size: .
V gene: TRBV4-3
J gene: TRBJ2-7
D gene: .
CDR3 protein: CASSQEVSVTYEQYF
CDR3 DNA: TGCGCCAGCAGCCAAGAGGTTAGCGTGACCTACGAGCAGTACTTC

clone size: once
V gene: TRBV19
J gene: TRBJ1-1
D gene: .
CDR3 protein: CASIPQEDTEAFF
CDR3 DNA: TGTGCCAGTATTCCTCAGGAGGACACTGAAGCTTTCTTT

clone size: .
V gene: TRBV7-9
J gene: TRBJ1-3
D gene: .
CDR3 protein: CASSSPALSGNTIYF
CDR3 DNA: TGTGCCAGCAGCTCCCCGGCGCTCTCTGGAAACACCATATATTTT

clone size: .
V gene: TRBV4-2
J gene: TRBJ1-2
D gene: TRBD1
CDR3 protein: CASSQDDRARSYTF
CDR3 DNA: TGTGCCAGCAGCCAAGACGACAGGGCGCGGAGCTACACCTTC

clone size: .
V gene: TRBV2
J gene: TRBJ1-4
D gene: .
CDR3 protein: CASSPLTGNEKLFF
CDR3 DNA: TGTGCCAGCAGTCCTCTGACAGGAAATGAAAAACTGTTTTTT

clone size: .
V gene: TRBV19
J gene: TRBJ1-3
D gene: TRBD1
CDR3 protein: CASSIARSSGQGSGNTIYF
CDR3 DNA: TGTGCCAGTAGTATAGCCCGGTCATCTGGACAGGGGTCTGGAAACACCATATATTTT

clone size: .
V gene: TRBV6-1
J gene: TRBJ2-1
D gene: .
CDR3 protein: CASSEIQGYNEQFF
CDR3 DNA: TGTGCCAGCAGTGAAATTCAAGGGTACAATGAGCAGTTCTTC

clone size: .
V gene: TRBV10-3
J gene: TRBJ2-7
D gene: TRBD1
CDR3 protein: CAISGSTGAYEQYF
CDR3 DNA: TGTGCCATCAGTGGATCCACAGGGGCCTACGAGCAGTACTTC

clone size: once
V gene: TRBV2
J gene: TRBJ2-7
D gene: .
CDR3 protein: CASSEIYEQYF
CDR3 DNA: TGTGCCAGCTCCGAGATCTACGAGCAGTACTTC

clone size: once
V gene: TRBV18
J gene: TRBJ2-7
D gene: .
CDR3 protein: CASSRTADEQYF
CDR3 DNA: TGTGCCAGCTCCCGGACAGCGGACGAGCAGTACTTC

clone size: .
V gene: TRBV28
J gene: TRBJ2-1
D gene: .
CDR3 protein: CASSPTGSYNEQFF
CDR3 DNA: TGTGCCAGCTCCCCCACAGGGTCCTACAATGAGCAGTTCTTC

clone size: once
V gene: TRBV7-9
J gene: TRBJ2-7
D gene: TRBD1
CDR3 protein: CASSLPGQGLNEQYF
CDR3 DNA: TGTGCCAGCAGCCTACCGGGACAGGGCCTAAACGAGCAGTACTTC

clone size: .
V gene: TRBV6-5
J gene: TRBJ2-7
D gene: TRBD1
CDR3 protein: CASRVAGQARYEQYF
CDR3 DNA: TGTGCCAGCAGGGTCGCGGGACAGGCCCGATACGAGCAGTACTTC

clone size: once
V gene: TRBV7-3
J gene: TRBJ1-6
D gene: .
CDR3 protein: CASSLDYNSPLHF
CDR3 DNA: TGTGCCAGCAGCCTAGACTATAATTCACCCCTCCACTTT

clone size: once
V gene: TRBV4-1
J gene: TRBJ2-2
D gene: .
CDR3 protein: CASSQVVGRLAGELFF
CDR3 DNA: TGCGCCAGCAGCCAAGTGGTTGGACGGTTAGCCGGGGAGCTGTTTTTT

clone size: .
V gene: TRBV27
J gene: TRBJ2-2
D gene: TRBD2
CDR3 protein: CASSRRTSGFTGELFF
CDR3 DNA: TGTGCCAGCAGTAGAAGGACTAGCGGGTTTACCGGGGAGCTGTTTTTT

clone size: few
V gene: TRBV6-5
J gene: TRBJ1-6
D gene: .
CDR3 protein: CASRGSPHSPLHF
CDR3 DNA: TGTGCCAGCAGAGGATCGCCCCATTCACCCCTCCACTTT

clone size: .
V gene: TRBV7-8
J gene: TRBJ1-5
D gene: .
CDR3 protein: CASSPTPGNNQPQHF
CDR3 DNA: TGTGCCAGCAGCCCGACCCCAGGGAACAATCAGCCCCAGCATTTT

clone size: .
V gene: TRBV19
J gene: TRBJ2-2
D gene: .
CDR3 protein: CASSGMAGPTGELFF
CDR3 DNA: TGTGCCAGTAGTGGGATGGCAGGACCCACCGGGGAGCTGTTTTTT

clone size: .
V gene: TRBV3-1/TRBV3-2
J gene: TRBJ1-2
D gene: .
CDR3 protein: CASSQEKGGYTF
CDR3 DNA: TGTGCCAGCAGCCAAGAAAAAGGGGGCTACACCTTC

clone size: .
V gene: TRBV5-4
J gene: TRBJ2-7
D gene: .
CDR3 protein: CASSLAEGQQYF
CDR3 DNA: TGTGCCAGCAGCTTGGCCGAGGGGCAGCAGTACTTC

clone size: .
V gene: TRBV6-2/TRBV6-3
J gene: TRBJ2-1
D gene: TRBD1
CDR3 protein: CASSYSRTGGGEQFF
CDR3 DNA: TGTGCCAGCAGTTACTCGCGGACAGGTGGTGGAGAGCAGTTCTTC

clone size: .
V gene: TRBV27
J gene: TRBJ2-3
D gene: .
CDR3 protein: CASSKQGVGTDTQYF
CDR3 DNA: TGTGCCAGCAGTAAACAGGGCGTCGGCACAGATACGCAGTATTTT

clone size: .
V gene: TRBV10-2
J gene: TRBJ1-1
D gene: .
CDR3 protein: CASSVRATNTEAFF
CDR3 DNA: TGCGCCAGCAGTGTGAGAGCAACGAACACTGAAGCTTTCTTT

clone size: .
V gene: TRBV7-2
J gene: TRBJ2-3
D gene: TRBD2
CDR3 protein: CASSSQFAGEDTQYF
CDR3 DNA: TGTGCCAGCAGCTCCCAATTCGCGGGAGAAGATACGCAGTATTTT

clone size: .
V gene: TRBV7-3
J gene: TRBJ2-7
D gene: .
CDR3 protein: CASSRQSSYEQYF
CDR3 DNA: TGTGCCAGCAGCCGACAGTCCTCCTACGAGCAGTACTTC

clone size: .
V gene: TRBV2
J gene: TRBJ2-7
D gene: .
CDR3 protein: CASIKIRDPNREQYF
CDR3 DNA: TGTGCCAGCATAAAAATCCGGGACCCCAACCGCGAGCAGTACTTC

clone size: .
V gene: TRBV9
J gene: TRBJ2-7
D gene: .
CDR3 protein: CASSVGVRHEQYF
CDR3 DNA: TGTGCCAGCAGCGTAGGGGTCCGTCACGAGCAGTACTTC

clone size: .
V gene: TRBV7-2
J gene: TRBJ2-7
D gene: TRBD1
CDR3 protein: CASSPHRGLNEQYF
CDR3 DNA: TGTGCCAGCAGCCCCCACAGGGGGCTGAACGAGCAGTACTTC

clone size: .
V gene: TRBV7-9
J gene: TRBJ2-1
D gene: TRBD2
CDR3 protein: CASSHPGLAGVTYNEQFF
CDR3 DNA: TGTGCCAGCAGCCACCCGGGACTAGCGGGGGTCACCTACAATGAGCAGTTCTTC

clone size: .
V gene: TRBV9
J gene: TRBJ1-4
D gene: TRBD1
CDR3 protein: CASSVFPGQSNEKLFF
CDR3 DNA: TGTGCCAGCAGCGTATTCCCGGGACAGTCTAATGAAAAACTGTTTTTT

clone size: .
V gene: TRBV18
J gene: TRBJ2-1
D gene: .
CDR3 protein: CASSPGSGFSSYNEQFF
CDR3 DNA: TGTGCCAGCTCACCCGGCTCGGGCTTTAGCTCCTACAATGAGCAGTTCTTC

clone size: .
V gene: TRBV27
J gene: TRBJ2-2
D gene: TRBD2
CDR3 protein: CASSPSGMNTGELFF
CDR3 DNA: TGTGCCAGCAGTCCTAGCGGGATGAACACCGGGGAGCTGTTTTTT

clone size: few
V gene: TRBV7-2
J gene: TRBJ2-7
D gene: .
CDR3 protein: CASSLAGSVGGEQYF
CDR3 DNA: TGTGCCAGCAGCTTAGCGGGCTCTGTTGGTGGCGAGCAGTACTTC

clone size: .
V gene: TRBV7-2
J gene: TRBJ2-5
D gene: TRBD1
CDR3 protein: CASSSPTGLEETQYF
CDR3 DNA: TGTGCCAGCAGCTCACCGACAGGGCTGGAGGAGACCCAGTACTTC

clone size: .
V gene: TRBV28
J gene: TRBJ1-1
D gene: TRBD1
CDR3 protein: CASTQDRGWTEAFF
CDR3 DNA: TGTGCCAGCACCCAAGACAGGGGATGGACTGAAGCTTTCTTT

clone size: .
V gene: TRBV7-2
J gene: TRBJ1-3
D gene: .
CDR3 protein: CASSPQGRDVSGNTIYF
CDR3 DNA: TGTGCCAGCAGCCCCCAAGGCCGTGACGTCTCTGGAAACACCATATATTTT

clone size: .
V gene: TRBV5-6
J gene: TRBJ1-2
D gene: TRBD1
CDR3 protein: CASSLTGVEGYTF
CDR3 DNA: TGTGCCAGCAGCTTGACAGGGGTAGAGGGCTACACCTTC